This is a list of T cell receptor beta chains from one sample in a study of cytomegalovirus exposure and HLA in healthy donors. Profiling relied on immunoSEQ multiplex PCR, and the TCRdb table lists in-frame clones only, not all of them. The profile shows 150,000 to 200,000 clones, around three quarters of them singletons. The sequenced sample consisted of PBMCs. The receptors come from a man aged 30-40 years in good health and CMV-seronegative. The conserved cysteine and the conserved F or W are not part of the CDR3 here.

J gene: TRBJ2-3; V gene: TRBV29-1; CDR3 protein: SVTGTGMSPSTDTQY
J gene: TRBJ2-3; V gene: TRBV27; CDR3 protein: ASSEGLGDTQY
J gene: TRBJ1-1; V gene: TRBV7-9; CDR3 protein: ASSPRTENTEAF
J gene: TRBJ2-3; V gene: TRBV29-1; CDR3 protein: SVRAEPPSTDTQY
J gene: TRBJ1-2; V gene: TRBV11-1; CDR3 protein: ASSSGTGGPRRGYT
J gene: TRBJ2-7; V gene: TRBV28; CDR3 protein: ASIPREAYYYEQY
J gene: TRBJ2-1; V gene: TRBV9; CDR3 protein: ASSVEAGAYNEQF
J gene: TRBJ2-5; V gene: TRBV28; CDR3 protein: ASSQADRAETQY
J gene: TRBJ2-4; V gene: TRBV19; CDR3 protein: ASSIRGAKNIQY
J gene: TRBJ2-1; V gene: TRBV7-3; CDR3 protein: ASSSSAVGGAV
J gene: TRBJ1-6; V gene: TRBV30; CDR3 protein: AWSVAGGGPLH
J gene: TRBJ1-4; V gene: TRBV28; CDR3 protein: ASSFRATNEKLF
J gene: TRBJ2-5; V gene: TRBV5-6; CDR3 protein: ASSLTGLQETQY
J gene: TRBJ2-1; V gene: TRBV4-2; CDR3 protein: ASSQDDGGEYNEQF
J gene: TRBJ2-7; V gene: TRBV28; CDR3 protein: ASSWDSPYEQY
J gene: TRBJ2-7; V gene: TRBV5-1; CDR3 protein: ASSIGTSGKYEQY
J gene: TRBJ2-3; V gene: TRBV30; CDR3 protein: AWSQGGSDTQY
J gene: TRBJ2-2; V gene: TRBV19; CDR3 protein: ASSMQQLAGGNTGELF
J gene: TRBJ2-1; V gene: TRBV7-2; CDR3 protein: ASSLFRHGNEQF
J gene: TRBJ2-7; V gene: TRBV19; CDR3 protein: ASSAEQAYEQY
J gene: TRBJ1-2; V gene: TRBV6-5; CDR3 protein: ASSFTYNYGYT
J gene: TRBJ2-7; V gene: TRBV6-1; CDR3 protein: ASTEAGGLYEQY
J gene: TRBJ2-7; V gene: TRBV10-2; CDR3 protein: ASGGQGAFEQY
J gene: TRBJ2-1; V gene: TRBV19; CDR3 protein: ASSASGRTF
J gene: TRBJ1-1; V gene: TRBV29-1; CDR3 protein: SVVGDRGNTEAF
J gene: TRBJ2-7; V gene: TRBV7-6; CDR3 protein: ASSPKHGDSYEQY
J gene: TRBJ2-7; V gene: TRBV7-9; CDR3 protein: ASSENSGSSYEQY
J gene: TRBJ2-7; V gene: TRBV4-1; CDR3 protein: ASSQDRASGRAGGNEQY
J gene: TRBJ2-1; V gene: TRBV28; CDR3 protein: ASRSGQGSNEQF
J gene: TRBJ1-1; V gene: TRBV6-1; CDR3 protein: ASSEALGDGYTEAF
J gene: TRBJ2-7; V gene: TRBV7-9; CDR3 protein: ASSWGSSRGSSYEQY